This record concerns one TCR beta chain sequence. Data came from immunoSEQ multiplex PCR; TCRdb stores just in-frame clones and leaves some out. This sample yields 250,000 to 300,000 clones, of which 80% to 90% are seen a single time; approximately 2% belongs to the top ten. This sample is part of a study of blood T cell repertoires in COVID-19. Study at large: From the United States, Italy and Spain came samples of acute and convalescent COVID-19.

Researchers sorted participants into cohorts using their self-reported clinical history. V was clipped by 3 bases and J by 7 bases, with 15 bases between them. CDR3 length: 15 residues. The germline V gene has CDR1 LGHDT and CDR2 YNNKEL (reference sequence). Sequenced input: PBMCs or T cells enriched from blood (not recorded which). This TCR was recovered from a woman in her forties or fifties who had recovered from COVID-19. The chain joins TRBV3-1 (or the pseudogene TRBV3-2) to TRBJ1-4; D ambiguous. This CDR3 is CASSHHRGEGEKLFF. The CDR3 DNA is TGTGCCAGCAGCCATCACCGGGGAGAGGGTGAAAAACTGTTTTTT.